The 29 T cell receptor beta chains below all came from one sample that was sequenced in a study of shared clonotypes between healthy human individuals. Profiling relied on immunoSEQ multiplex PCR, and the TCRdb table lists in-frame clones only, not all of them. The sample lists some 2.1 million clones; approximately 94% were seen once. Naive CD8 isolation took CD45RO-negative cells positively selected for CCR7 and excluded terminally differentiated effector memory CD45RA+ cells. Sequenced: naive CD8+ T cells sorted from blood. The receptors were gathered from a man between 18 and 29 years old in good health.

This chain joins TRBV6-6 and TRBJ2-5; weak D call: TRBD1 (6 bases). The CDR3 totals 15 residues. The V and J ends lost 6 bases and 2 bases respectively, with 16 bases between them. Germline CDR1 is MNHNY and CDR2 is SVGAGI (reference sequence). CDR3 sequence: CASSFGTSSQETQYF. CDR3 DNA: TGTGCCAGCAGCTTCGGGACAAGCTCTCAAGAGACCCAGTACTTC.

V and J are TRBV13 and TRBJ2-5; D not certain. V gave up 4 bases and J gave up 4 bases, with 10 bases separating them. The germline CDR1 and CDR2 sequences are PRHDT and FYEKMQ (reference sequence). The CDR3 has 13 amino acids. The DNA of the CDR3 is TGTGCCAGCAGCTCCTCCGCCAGAGAGACCCAGTACTTC. This encodes CASSSSARETQYF.

CDR3 sequence (DNA): TGTGCCAGCAGCTTAGGGACAGGGAAGATCACTGAAGCTTTCTTT. This codes for CASSLGTGKITEAFF. The chain employs TRBV7-9 and TRBJ1-1; 8 nucleotides line up with TRBD1. Per germline, CDR1 SEHNR and CDR2 FQNEAQ (reference sequence). The J segment lost 4 bases and the V segment lost 1 base, leaving 5 bases of the junction unmatched. The CDR3 has 15 residues.

The chain is built from TRBV6-6 and TRBJ2-7; maybe TRBD1 (6 bases). This CDR3 comprises 12 residues. Per germline, CDR1 MNHNY and CDR2 SVGAGI (reference sequence). V lost 5 bases to trimming and J lost 4 bases, with 9 bases between them. This CDR3 is CASSATGYEQYF. The DNA of the CDR3 is TGTGCCAGCAGTGCGACAGGATACGAGCAGTACTTC.

This clone was seen a single time. The chain is built from TRBV27 and TRBJ1-2; D unresolved. Germline CDR1 is MNHEY and CDR2 is SMNVEV (reference sequence). This CDR3 is built from 15 residues. V was clipped by 5 bases and J by 4 bases, with 17 bases between them. This CDR3 reads CASSPTALQAYGYTF. The CDR3 bases are TGTGCCAGCAGTCCCACGGCCCTTCAAGCCTATGGCTACACCTTC.

The chain recombines TRBV27 with TRBJ1-1; 7 bases map to TRBD1. Germline trimming cut 0 bases from V and 5 bases from J; bases unmatched to any gene: 18. Germline lookup yields CDR1 MNHEY and CDR2 SMNVEV (reference sequence). The CDR3 loop spans 19 amino acids. CDR3 in amino acids: CASSLSEGAGSYGSTEAFF. The CDR3 DNA follows: TGTGCCAGCAGTTTATCGGAGGGGGCGGGGTCCTATGGGTCGACTGAAGCTTTCTTT.

The chain recombines TRBV5-6 with TRBJ2-7, with 8 bases identical to TRBD2. Losses at the gene ends were 0 bases for V and 2 bases for J; bases not matched to a gene: 4. Germline V gives CDR1 SGHDT, CDR2 YYEEEE. The CDR3 has 15 residues. The CDR3 sequence is CASSLGREVTYEQYF. The CDR3 region has the DNA TGTGCCAGCAGCTTGGGGCGGGAGGTCACCTACGAGCAGTACTTC. Looking up the rest from reference TRBV5-6 and TRBJ2-7 gives the full variable domain: DAGVTQSPTHLIKTRGQQVTLRCSPKSGHDTVSWYQQALGQGPQFIFQYYEEEERQRGNFPDRFSGHQFPNYSSELNVNALLLGDSALYLCASSLGREVTYEQYFGPGTRLTVT.

V is TRBV19 and J is TRBJ2-7, with TRBD1 matching 10 bases. The CDR3 sequence is 14 residues long. CDR1 is LNHDA, CDR2 SQIVND, per germline (reference sequence). The V segment lost 3 bases and the J segment 7 bases; nucleotides outside the gene matches: 6. As DNA, the CDR3 is TGTGCCAGTAGTATCCGGGACAGGGGAATGGAGCAGTACTTC. Translated, it gives CASSIRDRGMEQYF. Filled out from reference TRBV19 and TRBJ2-7, the complete variable domain reads DGGITQSPKYLFRKEGQNVTLSCEQNLNHDAMYWYRQDPGQGLRLIYYSQIVNDFQKGDIAEGYSVSREKKESFPLTVTSAQKNPTAFYLCASSIRDRGMEQYFGPGTRLTVT.

This clone has only one observation. The J gene is TRBJ2-3, the V gene TRBV7-9; D gene unclear. This CDR3 contains 17 residues. Trimming stripped 4 bases from V and 4 bases from J, with 21 bases between. Per germline, CDR1 SEHNR and CDR2 FQNEAQ (reference sequence). CDR3 in amino acids: CASSSNTITRRADTQYF. The CDR3 DNA is TGTGCCAGCAGCTCCAATACTATAACCCGCCGAGCAGATACGCAGTATTTT. The full variable domain, in which reference TRBV7-9 and TRBJ2-3 provide the parts outside the CDR3, is DTGVSQNPRHKITKRGQNVTFRCDPISEHNRLYWYRQTLGQGPEFLTYFQNEAQLEKSRLLSDRFSAERPKGSFSTLEIQRTEQGDSAMYLCASSSNTITRRADTQYFGPGTRLTVL.

The rearrangement uses TRBV7-9 and TRBJ2-1, with a possible D match to TRBD2 (6 bases). With 0 bases removed from V and 4 bases from J, the gap between germline ends came to 10 bases. Germline V lookup: CDR1 SEHNR, CDR2 FQNEAQ (reference sequence). The CDR3 consists of 15 residues. This chain's CDR3 is CASSLAWREYNEQFF. The CDR3 DNA is TGTGCCAGCAGCTTAGCTTGGAGGGAGTACAATGAGCAGTTCTTC. Filled out from reference TRBV7-9 and TRBJ2-1, the complete variable domain reads DTGVSQNPRHKITKRGQNVTFRCDPISEHNRLYWYRQTLGQGPEFLTYFQNEAQLEKSRLLSDRFSAERPKGSFSTLEIQRTEQGDSAMYLCASSLAWREYNEQFFGPGTRLTVL.

V and J are TRBV9 and TRBJ2-2; the D gene could be TRBD1 or TRBD2 (5 bases each). CDR1 and CDR2 from the germline V gene are SGDLS and YYNGEE. V was trimmed by 4 bases and J by 5 bases, leaving 15 bases between them. CDR3 size: 15 residues. For the CDR3, the DNA is TGTGCCAGCAGCTGGGAAGGGACCGGAACCGGGGAGCTGTTTTTT. Protein: CASSWEGTGTGELFF.

As for this clone: Other DNA sequences in the sample encode the same CDR3. The genes are TRBV7-9 and TRBJ2-1, with TRBD2 matching 11 bases. The junction had 2 bases not matched to a gene; V was cut back by 4 bases and J by 0 bases. Per the germline V gene, CDR1 is SEHNR and CDR2 is FQNEAQ (reference sequence). The CDR3 totals 16 residues. CDR3 region: CASSSGTSGSYNEQFF. CDR3 sequence (DNA): TGTGCCAGCAGCTCGGGGACTAGCGGCTCCTACAATGAGCAGTTCTTC.

The rearrangement joins TRBV19 to TRBJ2-7, with TRBD1 matching 11 bases. The CDR3 covers 16 residues. Germline V gene lookup returns CDR1 LNHDA and CDR2 SQIVND (reference sequence). The V and J ends lost 5 bases and 3 bases, in that order; junction bases with no gene match: 9. The chain's CDR3 is CASSLSGQGAFYEQYF. As DNA, the CDR3 is TGTGCCAGTAGTTTGTCCGGACAGGGGGCGTTCTACGAGCAGTACTTC. The variable domain in full, with the rest retrieved from reference TRBV19 and TRBJ2-7, is DGGITQSPKYLFRKEGQNVTLSCEQNLNHDAMYWYRQDPGQGLRLIYYSQIVNDFQKGDIAEGYSVSREKKESFPLTVTSAQKNPTAFYLCASSLSGQGAFYEQYFGPGTRLTVT.

The gene calls are TRBV27 and TRBJ1-5; a possible D gene is TRBD1 (5 bases). Trimming shortened V by 4 bases and J by 0 bases, and 16 bases separated the two germline ends. CDR1 MNHEY and CDR2 SMNVEV come from the germline V gene (reference sequence). This CDR3 contains 17 residues. CDR3 amino acids: CASSSLGTGNSNQPQHF. The CDR3, as DNA: TGTGCCAGCAGTTCACTTGGGACGGGGAATAGCAATCAGCCCCAGCATTTT.

The chain's CDR3 is CASKVTGVPYEQYF. The CDR3 DNA follows: TGTGCCAGCAAAGTCACAGGGGTCCCCTACGAGCAGTACTTC. V is TRBV6-1 and J is TRBJ2-7; TRBD1 aligns across 7 bases. The length of the CDR3 is 14 residues. Trimming at V came to 7 bases and at J to 2 bases, leaving 8 bases not matched to a gene. The germline CDR1 and CDR2 sequences are MNHNS and SASEGT.

The chain couples TRBV25-1 to TRBJ2-5; D remains ambiguous. Trimming pared 5 bases from V and 5 bases from J, leaving 12 bases between. The germline V gene has CDR1 MGHDK and CDR2 SYGVNS. The CDR3 totals 13 residues. CDR3 sequence (DNA): TGTGCCAGCAGTAAACCTTCTGGGGAGACCCAGTACTTC. Residues: CASSKPSGETQYF.

On this clone itself: Sequence at one end of the junction differs from germline and may be a read error. Additional DNA sequences in this sample encode the identical CDR3. V usage is TRBV13 and J usage is TRBJ2-7; no reliable D call. The CDR3 length is 14 residues. Germline CDR1 reads PRHDT; CDR2 reads FYEKMQ (reference sequence). The CDR3 DNA reads TGTGCCAGCAGCCTAGGACGTAGCTCCTACGAGCAGTACTTC. Amino acid sequence: CASSLGRSSYEQYF.

J is TRBJ2-7 and V is TRBV13; the match to TRBD2 covers 8 bases. Trimming cost V 1 base and J 2 bases; bases outside gene matches: 7. This CDR3 region has 16 residues. Germline CDR1 PRHDT, CDR2 FYEKMQ (reference sequence). The CDR3 coding sequence is TGTGCCAGCAGCTTAGTAGGACTAGCAGAGACCTACGAGCAGTACTTC. Translated: CASSLVGLAETYEQYF.

This clone has just one count. The chain is built from TRBV21-1 and TRBJ2-2; the D call in the table, TRBD1, was not verified against the DNA. TRBV21-1 is reported as a pseudogene. The CDR3 is 13 amino acids. CDR3 coding DNA: TGTGCCAGCAGCAAAGTTCGGACAGGGGAGCTGTTTTTT. This codes for CASSKVRTGELFF.

A few counts support this clone. The rearrangement joins TRBV5-4 to TRBJ2-5; D uncertain. Germline-derived CDR1 and CDR2 are SGHNT and YYREEE (reference sequence). Trimming shortened V by 0 bases and J by 1 base, and 10 bases separated the two germline ends. This CDR3 has 15 amino acids. Here the CDR3 reads CASSLGQELQETQYF. The CDR3 coding sequence is TGTGCCAGCAGCTTGGGCCAGGAACTCCAAGAGACCCAGTACTTC.

CDR3 DNA: TGTGCCAGCAGCCAACATCCCGGGGAGCTGTTTTTT. As protein: CASSQHPGELFF. The chain uses TRBV7-9 and TRBJ2-2; D gene ambiguous. CDR1 is SEHNR and CDR2 is FQNEAQ in the germline V gene (reference sequence). Trimming took 5 bases from V and 6 from J, leaving 7 bases between them. The CDR3 is 12 amino acids. Variable domain in full (rest from reference TRBV7-9 and TRBJ2-2): DTGVSQNPRHKITKRGQNVTFRCDPISEHNRLYWYRQTLGQGPEFLTYFQNEAQLEKSRLLSDRFSAERPKGSFSTLEIQRTEQGDSAMYLCASSQHPGELFFGEGSRLTVL.

V usage is TRBV29-1 and J usage is TRBJ2-7; perhaps TRBD2 as D (6 bases). This CDR3 spans 11 amino acids. The V end was cut by 6 bases, the J end by 2 bases, with 8 bases between. Germline V gene sequence: CDR1 SQVTM, CDR2 ANQGSEA. As DNA, the CDR3 is TGCAGCGTCGGGGGACCCTACGAGCAGTACTTC. It encodes CSVGGPYEQYF.

This chain uses TRBV27 with TRBJ2-7; TRBD1 might be the D (5 bases). Per the germline V gene, CDR1 is MNHEY and CDR2 is SMNVEV (reference sequence). V dropped 2 bases and J dropped 4 bases, with 18 bases sitting between them. The CDR3 extends over 16 amino acids. The CDR3 here is CASSLNQGSLTYEQYF. For the CDR3, the DNA is TGTGCCAGCAGTTTAAATCAGGGTAGTTTGACATACGAGCAGTACTTC.

V gene TRBV7-8 combines with J gene TRBJ2-5, with D tentatively TRBD1 (5 bases). Per the germline V gene, CDR1 is SGHVS and CDR2 is FQNEAQ. The CDR3 loop spans 16 amino acids. V lost 1 base and J lost 5, with 17 bases in between. Here the CDR3 DNA reads TGTGCCAGCAGCTTAGGGTTCGCAGGGCGAGCGGAGACCCAGTACTTC. Amino acids: CASSLGFAGRAETQYF.

The V and J genes are TRBV7-9 and TRBJ2-2; 14 nucleotides align to TRBD2. With V trimmed by 6 bases and J by 5 bases, 8 bases remained unmatched. Germline V gene data show CDR1 as SEHNR and CDR2 as FQNEAQ (reference sequence). This CDR3 has 17 residues. DNA of the CDR3: TGTGCCAGCAGAGCCGGGACTAGCGGGAGAGATACCGGGGAGCTGTTTTTT. Amino acids: CASRAGTSGRDTGELFF.

V and J are TRBV6-5 and TRBJ2-5; TRBD2 matches at 10 bases. Germline V gene lookup returns CDR1 MNHEY and CDR2 SVGAGI. The CDR3 totals 15 residues. The V gene end was trimmed by 4 bases and the J gene end by 5 bases; junction bases not matched to a gene: 7. CDR3 residues: CASSSTSGSGETQYF. DNA of the CDR3: TGTGCCAGCAGTTCGACTAGCGGGTCCGGGGAGACCCAGTACTTC.

This chain links TRBV6-5 with TRBJ2-7; D is unclear. There are 13 residues in the CDR3. CDR1 and CDR2 (germline): MNHEY, SVGAGI. V lost 0 bases, J lost 10 bases, and 13 bases lay in between. CDR3 bases: TGTGCCAGCAGTTACTCGATCAGTGACCCCCAGTACTTC. This encodes CASSYSISDPQYF.

The chain employs TRBV19 and TRBJ2-7, with 7 positions matching TRBD2. The CDR3 sequence is 13 residues long. Germline CDR1 reads LNHDA; CDR2 reads SQIVND (reference sequence). V was pared by 10 bases and J by 0 bases, with 6 bases of the junction left unmatched. In nucleotides, the CDR3 is TGTGCCACCTCAGCGGGGAACTCCTACGAGCAGTACTTC. Translating it yields CATSAGNSYEQYF.

This sequence joins TRBV28 and TRBJ1-2, with a weak D call TRBD1 (5 bases). This CDR3 comprises 16 residues. The germline V gene has CDR1 MDHEN and CDR2 SYDVKM. V shed 2 bases and J shed 5 bases, with 18 bases lying between them. CDR3 sequence: CASSLTRAQGAYGYTF. In DNA form, the CDR3 reads TGTGCCAGCAGTTTAACACGCGCGCAGGGCGCTTATGGCTACACCTTC.